Given below is one TCR beta chain in context. It has no known antigen specificity. No base qualities exist here, and no much larger clone lies one base off it. The trial excluded patients who had a history of autoimmune disease or who were on systemic immunosuppression. Peripheral blood for TCR sequencing was collected from all dose cohorts at baseline, on cycle 4 day 1, and on cycle 7 day 1. The samples were taken from a phase I, first-in-human, multicenter, open-label dose-escalation trial of ivuxolimab. Adults with locally advanced or metastatic head and neck squamous cell, hepatocellular, melanoma or renal cell carcinoma were enrolled in the trial. Before TCR sequencing, CD4+ T cells and CD8+ T cells from peripheral blood were sorted into separate populations. The sample originates from a study of OX40 agonist ivuxolimab in advanced cancers. About the investigation overall: The costimulatory receptor OX40 (CD134) was targeted by ivuxolimab, a fully human IgG2 agonistic monoclonal antibody. Intravenous ivuxolimab was administered to patients every 2 weeks at six dose levels: 0.01, 0.1, 0.3, 1.5, 3 and 10 mg/kg. Among the approximately 54 dose-escalation patients, approximately 20 had hepatocellular carcinoma, around 15 melanoma, 9 renal cell carcinoma and 9 head and neck cancer. In the dose-escalation cohort, around four fifths of patients were male, and the mean age was 60 years with a range of about 20 to 80. Patients were allowed to have had prior anti-PD-1, anti-PD-L1 or anti-CTLA-4 therapy, and 40% to 45% of the dose-escalation patients had been treated with checkpoint inhibitors. Partial responses occurred in three dose-escalation patients, of whom one had hepatocellular carcinoma and two had cutaneous melanoma. Peripheral TCRbeta sequencing was intended to test whether TCR sequence diversity was altered and clonal T-cell expansion was caused by ivuxolimab. The paper covers the monotherapy dose-escalation part of the phase I ivuxolimab trial, which included N of about 50 patients. Beyond this particular receptor, the publication reports: In the 0.1-3.0 mg/kg groups, partial responders were among the patients with the lowest normalized peripheral clonal expansion, particularly in CD8+ T cells. After ivuxolimab, expanded clones were on average more numerous among CD8+ T cells than among CD4+ T cells. Antigen specificity was not determined for the clonally expanded peripheral T cells. Low levels of normalized T-cell clonal expansion were also seen in some nonresponding patients. At doses of 0.1 to 3.0 mg/kg, clonal expansion of both CD4+ and CD8+ T cells in blood was seen between baseline and week 6.

The germline V gene provides CDR1 SGHTA and CDR2 FQGNSA. Trimming removed 2 bases from V and 4 bases from J, leaving 11 bases between the germline ends. The CDR3 goes from the cysteine to the phenylalanine over 14 residues. Just the 42-base CDR3 DNA is kept, in frame starting at base 1. Genomic DNA was extracted from sorted cells for sequencing of the TCRbeta CDR3 region. The immunoSEQ Assay was used for sequencing of TCRbeta CDR3 regions. TCRdb provides this immuneACCESS table in a form limited to in-frame rearrangements. Some clones are lacking; in checked studies, under half of them reflect an unresolved V gene, and why the rest are absent is not known. This sample holds 35,000 or so clones; approximately 80% were observed only once. The ten biggest clones cover 24% of the sample.

Sample: CD4+ or CD8+ T cells sorted from blood, taken in a trial of the OX40 agonist ivuxolimab. The source of this sequence is an adult with an advanced solid tumor such as melanoma, head and neck, liver or kidney cancer. The V and J genes are TRBV7-2 and TRBJ1-1; the D gene assignment is ambiguous. The CDR3 corresponds to CASSLYGLSTEAFF. The DNA sequence is as follows: TGTGCCAGCAGCTTATATGGTTTAAGCACTGAAGCTTTCTTT.